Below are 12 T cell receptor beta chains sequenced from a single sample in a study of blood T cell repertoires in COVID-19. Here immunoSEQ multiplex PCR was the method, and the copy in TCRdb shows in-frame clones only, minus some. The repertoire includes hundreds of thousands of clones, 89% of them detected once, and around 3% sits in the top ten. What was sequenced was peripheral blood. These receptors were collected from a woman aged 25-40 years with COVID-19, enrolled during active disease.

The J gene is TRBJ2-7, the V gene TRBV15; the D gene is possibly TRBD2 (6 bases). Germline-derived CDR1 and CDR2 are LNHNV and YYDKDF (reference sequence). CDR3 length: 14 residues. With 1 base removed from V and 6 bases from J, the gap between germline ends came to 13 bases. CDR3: CATSRVRGLGEQYF. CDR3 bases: TGTGCCACCAGCAGAGTGCGGGGTTTAGGCGAGCAGTACTTC.

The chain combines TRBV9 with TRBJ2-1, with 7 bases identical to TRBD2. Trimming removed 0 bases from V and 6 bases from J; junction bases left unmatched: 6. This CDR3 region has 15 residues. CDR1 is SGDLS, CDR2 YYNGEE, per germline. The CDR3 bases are TGTGCCAGCAGCGTAGGGGGACTACCACCCAATGAGCAGTTCTTC. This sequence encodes CASSVGGLPPNEQFF.

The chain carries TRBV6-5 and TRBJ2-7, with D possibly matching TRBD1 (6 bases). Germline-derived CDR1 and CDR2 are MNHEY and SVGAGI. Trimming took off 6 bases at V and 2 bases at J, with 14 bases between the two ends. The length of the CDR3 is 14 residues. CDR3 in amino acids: CASRSDRTPYEQYF. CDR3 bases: TGTGCCAGCAGGAGTGACAGGACCCCCTACGAGCAGTACTTC.

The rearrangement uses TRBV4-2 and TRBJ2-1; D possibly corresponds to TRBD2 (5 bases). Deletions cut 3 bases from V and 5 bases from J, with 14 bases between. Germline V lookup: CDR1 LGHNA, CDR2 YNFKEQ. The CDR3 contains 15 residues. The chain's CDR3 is CASSHNVRENNEQFF. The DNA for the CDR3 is TGTGCCAGCAGCCACAACGTCCGGGAAAACAATGAGCAGTTCTTC.

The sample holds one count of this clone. The CDR3 sequence is CAWSRGYSGNTIYF. The CDR3, as DNA: TGTGCCTGGAGCAGGGGGTACTCTGGAAACACCATATATTTT. The chain couples TRBV30 to TRBJ1-3; 7 bases agree with TRBD1. V trimming: 3 bases; J trimming: 0 bases; junction bases outside the gene matches: 2. CDR3 length equals 14 residues. The germline CDR1 and CDR2 sequences are GTSNPN and SVGIG (reference sequence).

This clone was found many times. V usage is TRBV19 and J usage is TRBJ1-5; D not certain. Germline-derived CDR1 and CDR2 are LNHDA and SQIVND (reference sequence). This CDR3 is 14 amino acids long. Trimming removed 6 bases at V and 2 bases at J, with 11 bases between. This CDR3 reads CASRPRNGNQPQHF. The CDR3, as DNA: TGTGCCAGTAGGCCCAGGAATGGCAATCAGCCCCAGCATTTT. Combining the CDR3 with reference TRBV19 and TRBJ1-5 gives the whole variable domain DGGITQSPKYLFRKEGQNVTLSCEQNLNHDAMYWYRQDPGQGLRLIYYSQIVNDFQKGDIAEGYSVSREKKESFPLTVTSAQKNPTAFYLCASRPRNGNQPQHFGDGTRLSIL.

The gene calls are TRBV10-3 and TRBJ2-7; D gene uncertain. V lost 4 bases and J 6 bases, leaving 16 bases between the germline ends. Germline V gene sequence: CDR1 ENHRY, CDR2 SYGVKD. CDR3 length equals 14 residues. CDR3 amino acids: CAISVPVWYFEQYV. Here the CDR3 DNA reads TGTGCCATCAGTGTCCCGGTTTGGTATTTCGAGCAGTACGTC.

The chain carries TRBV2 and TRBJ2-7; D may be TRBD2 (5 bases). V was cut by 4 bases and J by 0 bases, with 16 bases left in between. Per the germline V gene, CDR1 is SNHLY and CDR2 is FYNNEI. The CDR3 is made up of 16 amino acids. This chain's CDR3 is CASSGSGRDSSYEQYV. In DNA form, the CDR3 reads TGTGCCAGCAGTGGTTCGGGCCGGGATAGCTCCTACGAGCAGTACGTC.

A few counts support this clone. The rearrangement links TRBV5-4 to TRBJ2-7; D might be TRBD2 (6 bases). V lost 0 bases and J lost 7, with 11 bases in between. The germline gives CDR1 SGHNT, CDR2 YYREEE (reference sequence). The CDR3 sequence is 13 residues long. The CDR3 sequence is CASSLEAGREQYV. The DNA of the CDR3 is TGTGCCAGCAGCTTGGAGGCGGGGAGGGAGCAGTACGTC.

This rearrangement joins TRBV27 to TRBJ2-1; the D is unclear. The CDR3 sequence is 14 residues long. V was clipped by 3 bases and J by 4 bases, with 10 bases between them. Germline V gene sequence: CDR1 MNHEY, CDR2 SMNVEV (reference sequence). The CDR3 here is CASSLATPYNEQFF. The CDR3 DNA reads TGTGCCAGCAGTTTGGCGACACCTTACAATGAGCAGTTCTTC.

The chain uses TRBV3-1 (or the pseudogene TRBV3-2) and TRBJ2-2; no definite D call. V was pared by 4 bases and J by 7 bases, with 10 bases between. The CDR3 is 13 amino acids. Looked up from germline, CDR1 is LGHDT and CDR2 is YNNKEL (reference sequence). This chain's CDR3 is CASSRREDGELFF. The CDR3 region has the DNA TGTGCCAGCAGCCGGCGTGAGGACGGGGAGCTGTTTTTT.

The CDR3: CASSGGDVGTEAFF. In DNA form, the CDR3 reads TGCGCCAGCAGTGGGGGGGACGTGGGCACTGAAGCTTTCTTT. The J gene is TRBJ1-1, the V gene TRBV10-2; tentatively, D is TRBD1 (5 bases). Germline V CDR1 and CDR2: WSHSY, SAAADI. This CDR3 comprises 14 residues. The V end lost 4 bases, the J end lost 4 bases, and 13 bases lay between the germline ends.